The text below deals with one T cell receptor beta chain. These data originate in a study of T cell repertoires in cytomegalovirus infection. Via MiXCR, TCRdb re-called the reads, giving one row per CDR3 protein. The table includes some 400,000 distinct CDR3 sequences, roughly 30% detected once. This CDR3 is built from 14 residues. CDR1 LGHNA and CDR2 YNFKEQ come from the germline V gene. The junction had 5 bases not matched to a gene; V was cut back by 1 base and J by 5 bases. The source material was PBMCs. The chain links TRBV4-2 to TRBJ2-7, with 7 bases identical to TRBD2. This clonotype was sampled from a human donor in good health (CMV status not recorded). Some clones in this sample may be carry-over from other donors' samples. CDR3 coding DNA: TGTGCCAGCAGCCAAGCTTCCGGGGGGAACGAGCAGTACTTC. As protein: CASSQASGGNEQYF.